This TCR beta chain was identified during a study of long-term antiretroviral therapy in people with HIV. Findings and limits, study-wide: Diversity measured after ART increased yet remained under transplant donor controls.

This clone appeared once. The antigen is unknown. V lost 8 bases to trimming and J lost 7 bases, with 11 bases between them. Per the germline V gene, CDR1 is MNHNY and CDR2 is SVGAGI (reference sequence). CDR3 size: 11 residues. Samples held about 0.85-10 million cryopreserved PBMC, and DNA extraction followed. An immunoSEQ assay, version v3.0, was performed at survey level. Only in-frame clones appear in the TCRdb table, and some are missing; sequencing was by immunoSEQ multiplex PCR. The sample carries roughly 18,000 clones, just over 75% recorded once. This receptor was obtained from a man aged 50 or older with HIV. The chain has TRBV6-6 and TRBJ1-2; D unresolved. The specimen was unsorted PBMCs, collected 2.2 years after starting antiretroviral therapy. The CDR3 reads CASLFNGGYTF. The CDR3 coding sequence is TGTGCCAGCCTATTCAATGGTGGCTACACCTTC.